Each of the 20 T cell receptor beta chains below was sequenced from the same sample in a study of T-cell reconstitution after alpha-beta-depleted transplantation in children. A library of TCRbeta sequences, prepared with unique molecular identifiers, was generated. TCRdb fed the PCR reads into MiXCR, producing one record per CDR3 protein. The table includes a few hundred thousand distinct CDR3 sequences, 27% detected once. The sample was PBMCs, taken before TCRalphabeta/CD19-depleted stem cell transplant. The source is a boy in the first two years of life with Wiskott-Aldrich syndrome, due to receive a stem cell transplant.

V usage is TRBV12-3 or TRBV12-4 and J usage is TRBJ2-6, with 9 positions matching TRBD1. J gave up 0 bases and V 7 bases, and 7 bases lay outside the gene matches. This CDR3 spans 17 amino acids. The CDR3 is CASTPGQGFSGANVLTF. The DNA for the CDR3 is TGTGCCAGCACTCCGGGACAGGGCTTCTCTGGGGCCAACGTCCTGACTTTC.

This chain connects TRBV7-6 to TRBJ1-1; D is ambiguous. V dropped 2 bases and J dropped 3 bases, with 13 bases sitting between them. This CDR3 spans 15 amino acids. The V gene's germline CDR1 is SGHVS and CDR2 FNYEAQ. The CDR3 DNA sequence: TGTGCCAGCAGCTTATCAACCAGTGAGGACACTGAAGCTTTCTTT. This sequence encodes CASSLSTSEDTEAFF.

V gene TRBV20-1 combines with J gene TRBJ2-7; 14 bases are shared with TRBD2. The V and J ends lost 1 base and 0 bases, in that order; junction bases with no gene match: 2. The CDR3 has 16 residues. Looked up from germline, CDR1 is DFQATT and CDR2 is SNEGSKA (reference sequence). CDR3 in amino acids: CSARGTSGRSSYEQYF. CDR3 DNA sequence: TGCAGTGCTAGAGGGACTAGCGGGAGGAGCTCCTACGAGCAGTACTTC.

This clonotype was seen only a few times. The CDR3 DNA reads TGTGCCAGCAAGTCTATGGATTCACCCCTCCACTTT. Encoded protein: CASKSMDSPLHF. The chain recombines TRBV6-6 with TRBJ1-6; D gene unclear. The CDR3 totals 12 residues. Germline V CDR1 and CDR2: MNHNY, SVGAGI (reference sequence). The V and J ends lost 7 bases and 8 bases respectively, with 9 bases between them.

This clonotype was detected a few times. This chain links TRBV14 with TRBJ2-1, with D unclear. V shed 0 bases and J shed 1 base, with 16 bases lying between them. CDR3 length: 18 residues. The V gene's germline CDR1 is SGHDN and CDR2 FVKESK. CDR3 nucleotide sequence: TGTGCCAGCAGCCAAGAGGGTGCTTGGGTTGTGTCCTACAATGAGCAGTTCTTC. Translated: CASSQEGAWVVSYNEQFF.

This clonotype has just one count. Germline is not matched at one junction end, which may reflect a read error. V usage is TRBV7-2 and J usage is TRBJ1-1; 8 bases match TRBD1. Germline-derived CDR1 and CDR2 are SGHTA and FQGNSA. The CDR3 contains 12 residues. CDR3: CASSSQGAEASF. The CDR3 coding sequence is TGTGCCAGCAGCAGTCAGGGGGCTGAAGCTTCCTTT.

The chain couples TRBV9 to TRBJ2-2; 13 bases map to TRBD2. The V gene end was trimmed by 4 bases and the J gene end by 5 bases; junction bases not matched to a gene: 5. The length of the CDR3 is 16 residues. Germline V gene data show CDR1 as SGDLS and CDR2 as YYNGEE. The CDR3 spells CASSKRTSGRTGELFF. As DNA, the CDR3 is TGTGCCAGCAGCAAGCGGACTAGCGGGAGAACCGGGGAGCTGTTTTTT. Filled out from reference TRBV9 and TRBJ2-2, the complete variable domain reads DSGVTQTPKHLITATGQRVTLRCSPRSGDLSVYWYQQSLDQGLQFLIQYYNGEERAKGNILERFSAQQFPDLHSELNLSSLELGDSALYFCASSKRTSGRTGELFFGEGSRLTVL.

This clonotype has only a few counts. The chain uses TRBV7-2 and TRBJ2-1, with 11 bases that match TRBD2. CDR3 length: 15 amino acids. Germline trimming cut 3 bases from V and 5 bases from J; bases unmatched to any gene: 3. Germline CDR1 is SGHTA and CDR2 is FQGNSA. The CDR3 spells CASSFTSGRDNEQFF. The CDR3 bases are TGTGCCAGCAGCTTCACTAGCGGGAGAGACAATGAGCAGTTCTTC.

The table lists this clonotype with a few counts. This chain uses TRBV5-1 with TRBJ1-1; D call uncertain. There are 15 residues in the CDR3. Trimming removed 5 bases from V and 3 bases from J, with 17 bases in between. Germline loops: CDR1 SGHRS, CDR2 YFSETQ. The CDR3 loop is CASRAGRMSDTEAFF. CDR3 nucleotide sequence: TGCGCCAGCAGGGCCGGGAGAATGAGTGACACTGAAGCTTTCTTT.

The rearrangement uses TRBV7-2 and TRBJ2-1; D unresolved. CDR3 length: 15 residues. Germline values: CDR1 SGHTA, CDR2 FQGNSA. Trimming removed 0 bases from V and 8 bases from J, with 14 bases in between. Here the CDR3 DNA reads TGTGCCAGCAGCTTAGCCCCAACCCCTAGGGATGAGCAGTTCTTC. It specifies CASSLAPTPRDEQFF. Full variable domain (rest looked up from reference TRBV7-2 and TRBJ2-1): GAGVSQSPSNKVTEKGKDVELRCDPISGHTALYWYRQSLGQGLEFLIYFQGNSAPDKSGLPSDRFSAERTGGSVSTLTIQRTQQEDSAVYLCASSLAPTPRDEQFFGPGTRLTVL.

The chain has TRBV14 and TRBJ2-7; TRBD2 matches at 12 bases. Germline assignment: CDR1 SGHDN and CDR2 FVKESK. The CDR3 is 15 residues long. V dropped 4 bases and J dropped 3; count of bases not matched to a gene: 4. CDR3 nucleotide sequence: TGTGCCAGCAGCCCGACTAGCGGGAGCTACTACGAGCAGTACTTC. Encoded protein: CASSPTSGSYYEQYF.

The chain recombines TRBV29-1 with TRBJ2-3; perhaps TRBD1 as D (7 bases). This CDR3 spans 15 amino acids. Trimming pared 3 bases from V and 4 bases from J, leaving 17 bases between. Per germline, CDR1 SQVTM and CDR2 ANQGSEA. The CDR3 DNA sequence: TGCAGCGTTGAGGAGGAGGGGGCGGTTCCAGATACGCAGTATTTT. Amino acid sequence: CSVEEEGAVPDTQYF.

This clonotype has a handful of counts. The chain couples TRBV25-1 to TRBJ2-1; perhaps TRBD2 as D (6 bases). The germline V and J ends were trimmed by 1 base and 6 bases, with 16 bases remaining between them. This CDR3 contains 16 residues. Per germline, CDR1 MGHDK and CDR2 SYGVNS. The CDR3 coding sequence is TGTGCCAGCAGTGAATTTACGGGAGCGGTTGGCAATGAGCAGTTCTTC. It yields the protein CASSEFTGAVGNEQFF.

The chain has TRBV24-1 and TRBJ2-5, with a tentative D call TRBD1 (6 bases). This CDR3 has 17 residues. CDR1 is KGHDR, CDR2 SFDVKD, per germline. Trimming shortened V by 1 base and J by 4 bases, and 18 bases separated the two germline ends. The CDR3 here is CATSDFLSGHDPETQYF. The DNA of the CDR3 is TGTGCCACCAGTGATTTTCTTTCGGGACACGACCCAGAGACCCAGTACTTC.

The rearrangement links TRBV20-1 to TRBJ1-5; D unclear. The CDR3 contains 14 residues. The V end lost 1 base, the J end lost 4 bases, and 11 bases lay between the germline ends. Germline CDR1 DFQATT, CDR2 SNEGSKA (reference sequence). The CDR3 reads CSARVSDGNQPQHF. CDR3 sequence (DNA): TGCAGTGCTAGAGTGTCCGATGGGAATCAGCCCCAGCATTTT.

J is TRBJ2-7 and V is TRBV14; 10 positions match TRBD2. J lost 4 bases, V lost 2 bases, and 14 bases had no gene match. CDR1 and CDR2 from the germline V gene are SGHDN and FVKESK. The CDR3 length is 18 residues. This CDR3 reads CASSQRKREGHWEYEQYF. The CDR3 region has the DNA TGTGCCAGCAGCCAAAGGAAGCGGGAGGGCCATTGGGAGTACGAGCAGTACTTC.

The rearrangement links TRBV20-1 to TRBJ2-1; D is possibly TRBD2 (5 bases). This CDR3 region has 14 residues. Germline CDR1 reads DFQATT; CDR2 reads SNEGSKA (reference sequence). The V gene lost 3 bases and the J gene lost 0 bases, with 9 bases spanning the gap. CDR3 DNA: TGCAGTGCTAGGGACTTGCTCTCCTACAATGAGCAGTTCTTC. As protein: CSARDLLSYNEQFF.

This clonotype was seen a few times. The conserved phenylalanine or tryptophan is not found at the CDR3 terminus, so this likely reflects a read error. The limits of the CDR3 on the DNA are not certain, so only TCRdb's listed CDR3 is given. V is TRBV5-1 and J is TRBJ2-5; the table gives TRBD2 as D, unverified against the DNA. The CDR3 has 13 residues if both end residues are counted. CDR1 and CDR2 (germline): SGHRS, YFSETQ. This chain's CDR3 is CASSLDAGGRARI.

This clonotype was detected a few times. The genes are TRBV11-2 and TRBJ2-1; D not certain. V gave up 5 bases and J gave up 0 bases, with 14 bases separating them. There are 16 residues in the CDR3. Germline lookup yields CDR1 SGHAT and CDR2 FQNNGV. CDR3 sequence (DNA): TGTGCCAGCAGCAGAAGACGGTCGAGCTCCTACAATGAGCAGTTCTTC. This gives the protein CASSRRRSSSYNEQFF.

There are a few counts of this clonotype. The chain joins TRBV6-5 to TRBJ2-5; 7 nucleotides align to TRBD1. Trimming took 2 bases from V and 0 from J; bases not matched to a gene: 3. The CDR3 is 15 residues long. Germline-derived CDR1 and CDR2 are MNHEY and SVGAGI. DNA of the CDR3: TGTGCCAGCAGTTACAGGGGGCGAAACCAAGAGACCCAGTACTTC. This sequence encodes CASSYRGRNQETQYF.